This T cell receptor (beta chain) was retrieved from a study of Tregs in tolerant kidney transplant recipients (dated by TCRdb to between 2018 and 2021). About the investigation overall: TCRbeta sequencing was used in the study to identify donor-specific regulatory T cells before combined kidney and bone marrow transplantation, and the identified cells were then tracked after transplant. Several methods of expanding Tregs specific for an allogeneic donor were compared by TCRbeta repertoire sequencing in 3 healthy controls.

CDR3 length: 14 amino acids, cysteine to phenylalanine. Only the CDR3 portion is preserved as DNA: 42 bases, with reading frame beginning at the first base. Unmatched junction bases come to 10, with V trimmed by 3 bases and J by 9 bases. The germline V gene specifies SGHTS as CDR1 and YDEGEE as CDR2. Summary of the overall study and its limitations: The study was limited by small patient numbers, and the findings need validation in larger populations and under other immunosuppression protocols. Expanding Tregs with activated donor B cells appeared to identify the most biologically relevant and donor-specific TCRbeta repertoire. Biological reproducibility was not directly addressed, though technical replication error appeared minimal.

For TCRbeta CDR3 sequencing, genomic DNA from the sorted cells was extracted using the QIAGEN DNeasy Blood and Tissue Kit. Through immunoSEQ, high-throughput TCRbeta CDR3 sequencing was done commercially, including PCR amplification with internal controls and bias correction. From the authors' description of their analysis: Unique productive TCRbeta sequences were defined by CDR3 nucleotide sequence where primers matched, and otherwise by CDR3 amino acid sequence together with Vbeta and Jbeta genes. To correct sorting error, sequences shared between sorted populations at a frequency ratio of 2:1 or less were removed; the rest were assigned to the higher population. Sequences were defined as donor-reactive when expanded at least 5-fold in CFSE-low cells versus unstimulated cells and present at a frequency of at least 0.01% in CFSE-low cells. Repertoire divergence was quantified by Jensen-Shannon divergence calculated from the top 100 TCRbeta sequences ranked by frequency. For samples with multiple sequencing runs, sorting error was corrected separately for each run before the runs were pooled. TCRdb's version of the immuneACCESS table is confined to in-frame rearrangements and falls short of the full clone set. An unresolved V gene accounts for under half of the shortfall where checked; the remainder is of unknown origin. For V, J and clone size, that table is used; D and trimming come from the DNA. In all, the sample holds roughly 45,000 clones, and 75% to 95% of those were seen once. The ten largest make up 0.7% of the sample.

Unstimulated Tregs (CD4+CD25+CD127-), CD4+ non-Tregs (CD4+CD25-), CD4 and CD8 cells were FACS-sorted from thawed PBMCs. Prior to Treg sorting, thawed PBMCs were rested overnight at 37 degrees C with 200 IU/ml IL-2. Healthy control blood was obtained either as purchased buffy coats or from healthy volunteers. Healthy control blood was separated into PBMCs by Ficoll density gradient and cryopreserved, and patient PBMCs were collected both before and after transplant. On this clone itself: The clone's antigen remains unknown. Qualities for individual bases were not recorded, and no much larger clone is one base off.

The sample consisted of Tregs from blood. The V and J segments used are TRBV5-8 and TRBJ2-7, and TRBD1 matches 9 of the central bases. The receptor's source is a human donor in good health. The DNA sequence is given as TGTGCCAGCAGCTCGCCGGACAGGGGTCGCGTGCAGTACTTC. Its protein is CASSSPDRGRVQYF.